This entry lists 10 T cell receptor beta chains sequenced from one sample in a study of tumor and adjacent non-tumor tissue in lung cancer. TCRbeta libraries were built with three rounds of nested PCR, modified from ARM-PCR. Each CDR3 protein is one row after TCRdb ran MiXCR on the multiplex PCR reads. The sample contains roughly 70,000 distinct CDR3 sequences, 55% to 70% of which appear only once. RNA was extracted from bulk tissue without any cell sorting. This non-tumor lung sample came from over 3 cm beyond the tumor edge. Sequencing input: distant non-tumor lung tissue. These receptors were collected from a woman aged 45-59 years with non-small cell lung cancer.

Concerning this clonotype itself: A clone one base away is much larger, so this may be a read error. The rearrangement links TRBV6-5 to TRBJ2-7, with 7 bases identical to TRBD1. The CDR3 is 13 amino acids. The germline CDR1 and CDR2 sequences are MNHEY and SVGAGI. The chain's CDR3 is CASWGQMSYELYF. The DNA of the CDR3 is TGTGCCAGCTGGGGACAGATGAGCTACGAGCTGTACTTC.

Remarks on this clonotype: A read error may account for a junction end that differs from germline. The V gene is TRBV10-3, the J gene TRBJ2-2; tentative D call: TRBD2 (5 bases). The CDR3 runs 15 residues. Germline V CDR1 and CDR2: ENHRY, SYGVKD. Here the CDR3 reads CAIQDRRMNTGELSF. The CDR3 DNA sequence: TGTGCCATCCAGGACCGGCGGATGAACACCGGGGAGCTGTCTTTT.

A remark on this clonotype: Compared with germline, one end of the junction differs, possibly owing to a read error. This sequence joins TRBV29-1 and TRBJ2-1; 9 bases are a match to TRBD1. This CDR3 spans 14 amino acids. Germline assignment: CDR1 SQVTM and CDR2 ANQGSEA. The CDR3 loop reads CSVEKLGQGYELLF. The CDR3 region has the DNA TGCAGCGTTGAAAAGCTGGGACAGGGCTATGAGCTGCTCTTC.

A word on this clonotype: A clone one base away is much larger, so this may be a read error. This CDR3 reads CASSLSGPQETQYF. The CDR3 DNA reads TGTGCCAGCAGCTTGTCAGGACCCCAAGAGACCCAGTACTTC. The chain has TRBV5-5 and TRBJ2-5; D gene uncertain. The CDR3 sequence is 14 residues long. In germline, CDR1 is SGHKS, CDR2 YYEKEE (reference sequence). V was cut by 1 base and J by 1 base, with 8 bases left in between.

This clonotype has only one observation. The missing conserved phenylalanine or tryptophan at the end of this CDR3 makes a read error likely. In DNA, the CDR3 is TGTGTCAGCAGCTTACTTCCCACCAGGCTGTCGGAGACCCAGTACTCC. Translated, it gives CVSSLLPTRLSETQYS. This sequence joins TRBV7-9 and TRBJ2-5; D gene ambiguous. Looked up from germline, CDR1 is SEHNR and CDR2 is FQNEAQ (reference sequence). The CDR3 covers 16 residues.

This clonotype occurred many times. The genes are TRBV6-6 and TRBJ2-7, with 8 bases aligning to TRBD2. J lost 4 bases, V lost 6 bases, and 5 bases had no gene match. The germline V gene encodes CDR1 MNHNY and CDR2 SVGAGI (reference sequence). The CDR3 is 13 amino acids. CDR3 nucleotides: TGTGCCAGCAGCCTTCGGGGGGGATACGAGCAGTACTTC. Its protein is CASSLRGGYEQYF.

This sequence joins TRBV11-2 and TRBJ1-1; no reliable D call. The germline CDR1 and CDR2 sequences are SGHAT and FQNNGV. The CDR3 runs 14 residues. Trimming pared 5 bases from V and 13 bases from J, leaving 23 bases between. DNA of the CDR3: TGTGCCAGCAGCCCCAACCAGGCGAACACTGAAATTTTCTTT. This gives the protein CASSPNQANTEIFF.

As to this clonotype: A read error may be the cause here, since a much bigger clone is one base away. The CDR3 DNA follows: TGTGCCAGCAGTTACTTTAGCACAGACAATCAGCCCCAGCATTTT. As protein: CASSYFSTDNQPQHF. The chain combines TRBV6-2 or TRBV6-3 with TRBJ1-5; D remains ambiguous. The V end lost 1 base, the J end lost 3 bases, and 10 bases lay between the germline ends. The CDR3 consists of 15 residues. Germline values: CDR1 MNHEY, CDR2 SVGEGT.

This clonotype was recorded only once. A much larger clone sits a single nucleotide away, making a read error possible. The J gene is TRBJ2-3, the V gene TRBV10-3; 9 bases fit TRBD2. This CDR3 is 16 amino acids long. Germline CDR1 and CDR2: ENHRY and SYGVKD. The CDR3 DNA is TGTACCATCAGTGATTTCGTCGCGGGAGGGCCAGATACGCAGTATTTT. This gives the protein CTISDFVAGGPDTQYF.

Of note for this clonotype: The junction departs from the called germline gene at one end, perhaps through a read error. The chain employs TRBV14 and TRBJ1-3, with TRBD1 matching over 7 bases. Germline V gene data show CDR1 as SGHDN and CDR2 as FVKESK. This CDR3 has 14 amino acids. The CDR3 sequence is CASSRQGAGNTLYF. The CDR3 bases are TGTGCCAGCAGCCGACAGGGAGCTGGAAACACCTTATATTTT.